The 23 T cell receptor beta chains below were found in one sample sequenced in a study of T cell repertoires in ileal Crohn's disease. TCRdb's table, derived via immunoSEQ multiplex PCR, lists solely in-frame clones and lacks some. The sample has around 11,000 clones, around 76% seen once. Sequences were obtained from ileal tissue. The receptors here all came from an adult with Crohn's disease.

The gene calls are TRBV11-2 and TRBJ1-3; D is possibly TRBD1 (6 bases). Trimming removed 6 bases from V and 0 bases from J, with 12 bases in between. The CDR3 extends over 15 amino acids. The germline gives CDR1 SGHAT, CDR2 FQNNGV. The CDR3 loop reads CASSQTGNSGNTIYF. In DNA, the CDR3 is TGTGCCAGCAGTCAAACAGGGAACTCTGGAAACACCATATATTTT.

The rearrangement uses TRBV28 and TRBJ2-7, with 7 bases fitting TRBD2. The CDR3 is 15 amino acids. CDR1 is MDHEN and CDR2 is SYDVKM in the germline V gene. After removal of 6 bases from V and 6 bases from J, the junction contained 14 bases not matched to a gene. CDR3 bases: TGTGCCAGCAGCTTCCCGGGAACTAGCGCCGGCGAGCAGTACTTC. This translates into CASSFPGTSAGEQYF.

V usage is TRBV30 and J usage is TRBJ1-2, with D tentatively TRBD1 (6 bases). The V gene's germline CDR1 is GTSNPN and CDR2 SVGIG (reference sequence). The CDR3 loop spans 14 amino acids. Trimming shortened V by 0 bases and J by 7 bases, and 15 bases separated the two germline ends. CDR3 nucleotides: TGTGCCTGGAGTGTGGGGACAATGACGGGTGGCTACACCTTC. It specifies CAWSVGTMTGGYTF.

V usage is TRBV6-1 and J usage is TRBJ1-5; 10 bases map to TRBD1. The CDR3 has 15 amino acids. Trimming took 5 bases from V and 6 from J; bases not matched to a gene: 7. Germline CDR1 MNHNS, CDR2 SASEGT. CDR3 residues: CASSSTGGLGQPQHF. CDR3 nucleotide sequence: TGTGCCAGCAGTTCGACAGGGGGCTTAGGTCAGCCCCAGCATTTT.

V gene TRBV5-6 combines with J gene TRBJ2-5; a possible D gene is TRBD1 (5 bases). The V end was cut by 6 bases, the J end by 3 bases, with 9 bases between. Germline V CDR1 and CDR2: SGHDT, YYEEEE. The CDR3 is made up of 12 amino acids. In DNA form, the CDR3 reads TGTGCCAGCAACACAGGAGAAGAGACCCAGTACTTC. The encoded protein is CASNTGEETQYF.

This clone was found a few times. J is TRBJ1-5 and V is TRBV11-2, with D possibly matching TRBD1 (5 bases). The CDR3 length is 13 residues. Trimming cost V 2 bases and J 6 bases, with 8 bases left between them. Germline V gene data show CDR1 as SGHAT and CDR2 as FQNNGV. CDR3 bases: TGTGCCAGCAGCTTATCAGGGTTTCAGCCCCAGCATTTT. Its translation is CASSLSGFQPQHF.

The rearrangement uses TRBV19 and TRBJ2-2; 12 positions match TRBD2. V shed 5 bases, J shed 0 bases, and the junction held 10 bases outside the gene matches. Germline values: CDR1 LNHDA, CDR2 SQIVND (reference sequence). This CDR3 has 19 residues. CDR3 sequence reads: CASSFYGTSGRANTGELFF. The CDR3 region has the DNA TGTGCCAGTAGTTTTTACGGGACTAGCGGGCGCGCGAACACCGGGGAGCTGTTTTTT.

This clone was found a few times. The CDR3 sequence: CASSQEGAASGIFTDTQYF. The CDR3 DNA sequence: TGTGCCAGCAGCCAAGAGGGGGCGGCTAGCGGGATTTTCACAGATACGCAGTATTTT. The V gene is TRBV5-4, the J gene TRBJ2-3; 9 nucleotides match TRBD2. The length of the CDR3 is 19 residues. Germline V gene sequence: CDR1 SGHNT, CDR2 YYREEE (reference sequence). Trimming took 4 bases from V and 2 from J; bases not matched to a gene: 17.

CDR3 sequence: CASSIVGRRSRGYGYTF. The CDR3, as DNA: TGTGCCAGTAGTATAGTAGGCCGCAGGTCCCGGGGCTATGGCTACACCTTC. The chain links TRBV19 to TRBJ1-2; no definite D call. CDR1 LNHDA and CDR2 SQIVND come from the germline V gene (reference sequence). V shed 1 base and J shed 4 bases, with 19 bases lying between them. The CDR3 consists of 17 residues.

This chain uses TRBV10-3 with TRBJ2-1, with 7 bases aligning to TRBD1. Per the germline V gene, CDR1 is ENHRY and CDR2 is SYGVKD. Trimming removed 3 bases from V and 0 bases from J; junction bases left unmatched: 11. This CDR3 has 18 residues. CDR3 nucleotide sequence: TGTGCCATCAGTGAAGGTGAAGAGGGGGCTAGCTCCTACAATGAGCAGTTCTTC. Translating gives CAISEGEEGASSYNEQFF.

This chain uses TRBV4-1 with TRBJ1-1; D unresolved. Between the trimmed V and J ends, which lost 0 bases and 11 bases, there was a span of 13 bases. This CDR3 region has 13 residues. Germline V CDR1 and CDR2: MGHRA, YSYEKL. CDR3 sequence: CASSQEPVVGAFF. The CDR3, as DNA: TGCGCCAGCAGCCAAGAACCGGTGGTCGGGGCTTTCTTT.

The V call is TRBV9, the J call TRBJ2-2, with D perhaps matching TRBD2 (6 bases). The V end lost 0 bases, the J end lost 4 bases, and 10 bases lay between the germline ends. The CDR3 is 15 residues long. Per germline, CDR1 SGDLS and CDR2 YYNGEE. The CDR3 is CASSVELARTGELFF. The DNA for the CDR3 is TGTGCCAGCAGCGTAGAACTAGCTCGCACCGGGGAGCTGTTTTTT.

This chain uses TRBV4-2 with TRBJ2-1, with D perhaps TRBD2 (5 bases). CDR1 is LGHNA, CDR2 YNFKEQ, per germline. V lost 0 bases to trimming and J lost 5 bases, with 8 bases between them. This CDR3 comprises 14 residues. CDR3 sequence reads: CASSQDTGNNEQFF. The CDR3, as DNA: TGTGCCAGCAGCCAAGATACGGGGAACAATGAGCAGTTCTTC.

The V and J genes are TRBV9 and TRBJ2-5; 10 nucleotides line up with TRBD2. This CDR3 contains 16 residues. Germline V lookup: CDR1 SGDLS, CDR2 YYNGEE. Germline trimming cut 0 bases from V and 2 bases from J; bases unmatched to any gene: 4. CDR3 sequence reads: CASSVAERGGQETQYF. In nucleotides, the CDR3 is TGTGCCAGCAGCGTAGCTGAGCGGGGGGGACAAGAGACCCAGTACTTC. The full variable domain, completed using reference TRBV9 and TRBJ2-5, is DSGVTQTPKHLITATGQRVTLRCSPRSGDLSVYWYQQSLDQGLQFLIQYYNGEERAKGNILERFSAQQFPDLHSELNLSSLELGDSALYFCASSVAERGGQETQYFGPGTRLLVL.

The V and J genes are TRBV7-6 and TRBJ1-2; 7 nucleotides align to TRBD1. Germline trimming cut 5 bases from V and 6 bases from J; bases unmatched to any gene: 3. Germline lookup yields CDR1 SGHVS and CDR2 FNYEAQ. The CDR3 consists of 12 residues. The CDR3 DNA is TGTGCCAGCAGCCAAGACAGGGATGGCTACACCTTC. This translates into CASSQDRDGYTF.

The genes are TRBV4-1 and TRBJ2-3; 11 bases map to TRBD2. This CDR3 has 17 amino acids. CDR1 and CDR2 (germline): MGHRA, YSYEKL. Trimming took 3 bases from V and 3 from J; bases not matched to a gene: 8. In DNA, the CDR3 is TGCGCCAGCAGCCACCCCTCTAGCGGGGGGCGGACAGATACGCAGTATTTT. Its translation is CASSHPSSGGRTDTQYF.

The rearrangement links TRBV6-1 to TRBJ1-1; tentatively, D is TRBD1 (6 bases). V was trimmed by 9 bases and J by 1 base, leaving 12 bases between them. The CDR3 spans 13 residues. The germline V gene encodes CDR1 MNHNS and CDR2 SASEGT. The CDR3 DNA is TGTGCCAGTTCGGACAGTTCGAACACTGAAGCTTTCTTT. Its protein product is CASSDSSNTEAFF.

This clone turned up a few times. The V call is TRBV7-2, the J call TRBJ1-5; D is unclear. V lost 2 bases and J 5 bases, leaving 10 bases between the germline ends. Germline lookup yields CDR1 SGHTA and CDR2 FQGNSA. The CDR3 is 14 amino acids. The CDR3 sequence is CASSLLRRDQPQHF. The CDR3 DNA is TGTGCCAGCAGCTTACTGCGCCGGGATCAGCCCCAGCATTTT.

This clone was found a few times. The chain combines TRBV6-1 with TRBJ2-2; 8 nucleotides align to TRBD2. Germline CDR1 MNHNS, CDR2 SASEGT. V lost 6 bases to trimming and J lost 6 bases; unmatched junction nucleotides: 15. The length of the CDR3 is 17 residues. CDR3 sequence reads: CASRELSGGFVPGELFF. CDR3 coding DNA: TGTGCCAGCAGGGAACTAAGCGGGGGATTCGTCCCCGGGGAGCTGTTTTTT.

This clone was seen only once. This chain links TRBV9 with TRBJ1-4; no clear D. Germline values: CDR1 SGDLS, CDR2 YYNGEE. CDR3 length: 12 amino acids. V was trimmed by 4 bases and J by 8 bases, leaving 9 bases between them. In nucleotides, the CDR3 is TGTGCCAGCAGCCTATCCGGGGAAAAACTGTTTTTT. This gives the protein CASSLSGEKLFF.

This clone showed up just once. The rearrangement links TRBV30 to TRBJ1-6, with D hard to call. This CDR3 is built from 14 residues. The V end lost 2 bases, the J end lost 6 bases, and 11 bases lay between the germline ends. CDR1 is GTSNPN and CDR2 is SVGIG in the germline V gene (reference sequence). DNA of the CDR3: TGTGCCTGGAGTTTAGAGGGCCGTAATTCACCCCTCCACTTT. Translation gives CAWSLEGRNSPLHF.

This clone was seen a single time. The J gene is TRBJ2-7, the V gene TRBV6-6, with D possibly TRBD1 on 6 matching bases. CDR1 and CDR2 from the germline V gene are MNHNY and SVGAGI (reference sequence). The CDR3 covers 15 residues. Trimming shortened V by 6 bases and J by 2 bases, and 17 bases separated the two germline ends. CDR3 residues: CASSIRDKLTYEQYF. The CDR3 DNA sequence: TGTGCCAGCAGCATTCGGGACAAATTGACCTACGAGCAGTACTTC.

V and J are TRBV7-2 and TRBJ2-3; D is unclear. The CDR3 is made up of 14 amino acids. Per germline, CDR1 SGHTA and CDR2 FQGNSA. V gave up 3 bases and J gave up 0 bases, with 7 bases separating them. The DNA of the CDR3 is TGTGCCAGCAGCTTTGGGCCTAGCACAGATACGCAGTATTTT. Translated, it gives CASSFGPSTDTQYF. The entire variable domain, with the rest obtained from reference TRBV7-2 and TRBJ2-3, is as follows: GAGVSQSPSNKVTEKGKDVELRCDPISGHTALYWYRQSLGQGLEFLIYFQGNSAPDKSGLPSDRFSAERTGGSVSTLTIQRTQQEDSAVYLCASSFGPSTDTQYFGPGTRLTVL.